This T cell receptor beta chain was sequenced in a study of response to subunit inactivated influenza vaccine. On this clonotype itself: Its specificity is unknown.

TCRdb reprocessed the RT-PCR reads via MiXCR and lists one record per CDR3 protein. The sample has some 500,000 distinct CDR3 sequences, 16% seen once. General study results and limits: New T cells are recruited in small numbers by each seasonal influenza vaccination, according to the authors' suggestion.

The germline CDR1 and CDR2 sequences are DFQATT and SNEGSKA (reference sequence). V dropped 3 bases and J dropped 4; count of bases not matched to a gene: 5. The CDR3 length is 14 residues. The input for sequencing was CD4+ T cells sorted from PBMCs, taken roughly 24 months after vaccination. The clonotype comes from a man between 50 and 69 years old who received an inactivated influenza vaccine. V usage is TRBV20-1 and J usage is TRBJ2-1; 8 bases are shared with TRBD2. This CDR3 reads CSASGRAGYNEQFF. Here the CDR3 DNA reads TGCAGTGCTAGCGGGAGGGCCGGTTACAATGAGCAGTTCTTC.